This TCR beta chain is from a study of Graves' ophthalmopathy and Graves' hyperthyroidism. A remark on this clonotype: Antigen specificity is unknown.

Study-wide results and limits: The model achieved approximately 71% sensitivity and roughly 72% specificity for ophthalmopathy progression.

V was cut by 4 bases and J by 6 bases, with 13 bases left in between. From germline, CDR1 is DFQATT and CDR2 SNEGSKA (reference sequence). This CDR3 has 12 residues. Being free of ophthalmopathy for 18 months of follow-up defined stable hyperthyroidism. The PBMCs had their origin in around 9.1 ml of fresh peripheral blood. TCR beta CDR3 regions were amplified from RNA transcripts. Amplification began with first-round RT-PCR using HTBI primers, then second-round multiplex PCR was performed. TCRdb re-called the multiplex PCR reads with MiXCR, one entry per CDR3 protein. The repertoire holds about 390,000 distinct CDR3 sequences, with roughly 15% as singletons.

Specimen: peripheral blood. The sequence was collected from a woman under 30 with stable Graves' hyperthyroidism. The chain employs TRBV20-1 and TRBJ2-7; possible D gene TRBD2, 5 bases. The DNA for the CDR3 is TGCAGTGCTAAGCCGGGGTTCTCCGAGCAGTACTTC. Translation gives CSAKPGFSEQYF.